Below, 19 T cell receptor beta chains from the same sample are listed, as sequenced in a study of T cell repertoires in cytomegalovirus infection. Their cognate antigens are unknown. From the reads, TCRdb called clonotypes with MiXCR, one entry per CDR3 protein. The sample carries around 100,000 distinct CDR3 sequences, 42% recorded once. This specimen was CD8+ T cells from cultured PBMCs, taken from culture after CMV antigen stimulation. The source is a human donor in good health (CMV status not recorded). Some clones in this sample may be carry-over from other donors' samples.

This clonotype was seen repeatedly, ten times or more. The rearrangement joins TRBV2 to TRBJ1-2; a possible D gene is TRBD1 (6 bases). The germline V gene has CDR1 SNHLY and CDR2 FYNNEI. V was clipped by 3 bases and J by 4 bases, with 21 bases between them. The CDR3 has 17 residues. The CDR3 DNA reads TGTGCCAGCAGTGAGGGGCCGGGCCCCCAGGGGCTCTATGGCTACACCTTC. Amino acids: CASSEGPGPQGLYGYTF. Full variable domain (outside the CDR3, taken from reference TRBV2 and TRBJ1-2): EPEVTQTPSHQVTQMGQEVILRCVPISNHLYFYWYRQILGQKVEFLVSFYNNEISEKSEIFDDQFSVERPDGSNFTLKIRSTKLEDSAMYFCASSEGPGPQGLYGYTFGSGTRLTVV.

This clonotype was observed a few times. The V call is TRBV4-1, the J call TRBJ2-5; tentatively, D is TRBD1 (5 bases). Per germline, CDR1 MGHRA and CDR2 YSYEKL. This CDR3 spans 13 amino acids. V was pared by 5 bases and J by 1 base, with 8 bases between. Here the CDR3 reads CASSGAVQETQYF. In nucleotides, the CDR3 is TGCGCCAGCAGCGGGGCTGTCCAAGAGACCCAGTACTTC.

This clonotype was found many times. CDR3 in amino acids: CASSDIRDYTEAFF. Here the CDR3 DNA reads TGTGCCAGCAGCGACATCAGGGACTACACTGAAGCTTTCTTT. This rearrangement joins TRBV7-2 to TRBJ1-1; D is possibly TRBD1 (5 bases). Germline V CDR1 and CDR2: SGHTA, FQGNSA. This CDR3 region has 14 residues. Trimming pared 5 bases from V and 3 bases from J, leaving 13 bases between.

This chain uses TRBV7-4 with TRBJ1-2, with TRBD1 matching 10 bases. The ends lost 8 bases at V and 3 bases at J; junction bases unmatched: 6. The CDR3 has 14 residues. Germline CDR1 is SGHVT and CDR2 is SQSDAQ. CDR3: CASRQGAGDYGYTF. CDR3 DNA sequence: TGTGCCAGCCGACAGGGGGCAGGTGACTATGGCTACACCTTC. Full variable domain (rest looked up from reference TRBV7-4 and TRBJ1-2): GAGVSQSPRYKVAKRGRDVALRCDSISGHVTLYWYRQTLGQGSEVLTYSQSDAQRDKSGRPSGRFSAERPERSVSTLKIQRTEQGDSAVYLCASRQGAGDYGYTFGSGTRLTVV.

This clonotype occurred many times. CDR3 protein: CASSFLAGGLTGELFF. The CDR3 DNA is TGTGCCAGCAGCTTCTTAGCGGGGGGCCTCACCGGGGAGCTGTTTTTT. The chain links TRBV7-8 to TRBJ2-2, with 10 bases matching TRBD2. This CDR3 is 16 amino acids long. V dropped 3 bases and J dropped 4; count of bases not matched to a gene: 5. Per the germline V gene, CDR1 is SGHVS and CDR2 is FQNEAQ.

J is TRBJ1-6 and V is TRBV4-1; 9 bases fit TRBD1. Germline V lookup: CDR1 MGHRA, CDR2 YSYEKL. The trim removed 5 bases at V and 5 bases at J, leaving 4 bases unmatched. The CDR3 runs 15 residues. The CDR3 loop reads CASSWRQGDNSPLHF. The CDR3 nucleotides are TGCGCCAGCAGCTGGCGACAGGGGGATAATTCACCCCTCCACTTT.

The V gene is TRBV20-1, the J gene TRBJ2-1; 8 bases line up with TRBD2. Germline trimming cut 0 bases from V and 4 bases from J; bases unmatched to any gene: 5. Germline V gene sequence: CDR1 DFQATT, CDR2 SNEGSKA (reference sequence). The CDR3 runs to 15 residues. CDR3 sequence reads: CSARDLAGIYNEQFF. CDR3 in DNA: TGCAGTGCTAGAGACTTAGCGGGAATTTACAATGAGCAGTTCTTC.

The chain is built from TRBV7-4 and TRBJ1-5, with D possibly TRBD1 on 6 matching bases. The CDR3 is 17 amino acids. CDR1 is SGHVT and CDR2 is SQSDAQ in the germline V gene. With 4 bases removed from V and 1 base from J, the gap between germline ends came to 17 bases. The CDR3 protein is CASSSTCRGVSNQPQHF. The CDR3 DNA reads as TGTGCCAGCAGCTCGACGTGCAGGGGAGTGAGCAATCAGCCCCAGCATTTT.

J is TRBJ1-4 and V is TRBV10-3; TRBD1 might be the D (5 bases). The germline V gene encodes CDR1 ENHRY and CDR2 SYGVKD. The germline V and J ends were trimmed by 3 bases and 7 bases, with 18 bases remaining between them. This CDR3 has 16 residues. The CDR3 sequence is CAISDSSEGTREKLFF. CDR3 DNA sequence: TGTGCCATCAGTGACTCGAGTGAGGGGACGCGTGAAAAACTGTTTTTT.

The V call is TRBV27, the J call TRBJ2-7; TRBD1 matches 7 bases. Germline V CDR1 and CDR2: MNHEY, SMNVEV (reference sequence). Trimming removed 2 bases from V and 6 bases from J; junction bases left unmatched: 4. This CDR3 contains 13 residues. CDR3 residues: CASSLNRGGEQYF. As DNA, the CDR3 is TGTGCCAGCAGTTTAAACAGGGGTGGCGAGCAGTACTTC.

V gene TRBV19 combines with J gene TRBJ2-1, with TRBD2 matching over 7 bases. The CDR3 covers 14 residues. V lost 3 bases, J lost 3 bases, and 2 bases stayed unmatched. Germline CDR1 LNHDA, CDR2 SQIVND (reference sequence). Here the CDR3 DNA reads TGTGCCAGTAGTATGGGGGGGGACTACAATGAGCAGTTCTTC. It encodes CASSMGGDYNEQFF.

V gene TRBV4-2 combines with J gene TRBJ1-1; a possible D gene is TRBD1 (5 bases). V was clipped by 2 bases and J by 2 bases, with 9 bases between them. The length of the CDR3 is 14 residues. CDR1 and CDR2 from the germline V gene are LGHNA and YNFKEQ. The CDR3 DNA follows: TGTGCCAGCAGCCAATTGACAGACAACACTGAAGCTTTCTTT. Translation: CASSQLTDNTEAFF.

This clonotype showed up just a few times. This chain connects TRBV19 to TRBJ2-3; a weak D match, TRBD2 (5 bases). V lost 4 bases and J lost 5, with 13 bases in between. The germline V gene encodes CDR1 LNHDA and CDR2 SQIVND (reference sequence). This CDR3 contains 14 residues. Here the CDR3 DNA reads TGTGCCAGTAGTACGCGGACTCTTCGAGATACGCAGTATTTT. This encodes CASSTRTLRDTQYF.

The chain combines TRBV29-1 with TRBJ2-7, with a tentative D call TRBD2 (6 bases). V shed 1 base and J shed 3 bases, with 10 bases lying between them. The CDR3 spans 13 residues. CDR1 is SQVTM and CDR2 is ANQGSEA in the germline V gene. CDR3 region: CSVEVGGNYEQYF. As DNA, the CDR3 is TGCAGCGTTGAAGTTGGGGGGAACTACGAGCAGTACTTC.

V gene TRBV6-5 combines with J gene TRBJ1-1; D unresolved. Between the trimmed V and J ends, which lost 7 bases and 8 bases, there was a span of 11 bases. This CDR3 is 11 amino acids long. Germline loops: CDR1 MNHEY, CDR2 SVGAGI. CDR3 region: CASTKGREAFF. CDR3 bases: TGTGCCAGCACCAAGGGCAGGGAAGCTTTCTTT.

The chain combines TRBV6-1 with TRBJ1-2; TRBD1 agrees at 8 bases. The germline V gene encodes CDR1 MNHNS and CDR2 SASEGT. V trimming: 1 base; J trimming: 7 bases; junction bases outside the gene matches: 8. The CDR3 sequence is 15 residues long. CDR3 nucleotide sequence: TGTGCCAGCAGTGAAGAGGCAGGGGGCGCGAGTGGCTACACCTTC. Translated, it gives CASSEEAGGASGYTF.

This clonotype was seen repeatedly, ten times or more. This sequence joins TRBV7-3 and TRBJ2-1; D uncertain. V was pared by 0 bases and J by 5 bases, with 8 bases between. The CDR3 totals 14 residues. Germline lookup yields CDR1 SGHTA and CDR2 FQGTGA. The CDR3 DNA is TGTGCCAGCAGCTTAACGTGGCAGAACAATGAGCAGTTCTTC. It translates to CASSLTWQNNEQFF.

A remark on this clonotype: Mismatch with germline at one junction end may stem from a read error. The chain couples TRBV4-1 to TRBJ2-3; 11 bases fit TRBD2. The CDR3 spans 17 residues. Per germline, CDR1 MGHRA and CDR2 YSYEKL. CDR3 sequence: CASSPTGPGLAADTQYF. CDR3 nucleotide sequence: TGTGCCAGCAGCCCCACAGGCCCGGGACTAGCGGCAGATACGCAGTATTTT.

Many counts were recorded for this clonotype. The CDR3 region has the DNA TGTGCCAGCAGCTCCAGAGGGCTCCCGGAGGCTGAAGCTTTCTTT. The encoded protein is CASSSRGLPEAEAFF. The V and J genes are TRBV7-9 and TRBJ1-1; D not certain. Germline V CDR1 and CDR2: SEHNR, FQNEAQ (reference sequence). This CDR3 is built from 15 residues. Trimming shortened V by 4 bases and J by 6 bases, and 18 bases separated the two germline ends.